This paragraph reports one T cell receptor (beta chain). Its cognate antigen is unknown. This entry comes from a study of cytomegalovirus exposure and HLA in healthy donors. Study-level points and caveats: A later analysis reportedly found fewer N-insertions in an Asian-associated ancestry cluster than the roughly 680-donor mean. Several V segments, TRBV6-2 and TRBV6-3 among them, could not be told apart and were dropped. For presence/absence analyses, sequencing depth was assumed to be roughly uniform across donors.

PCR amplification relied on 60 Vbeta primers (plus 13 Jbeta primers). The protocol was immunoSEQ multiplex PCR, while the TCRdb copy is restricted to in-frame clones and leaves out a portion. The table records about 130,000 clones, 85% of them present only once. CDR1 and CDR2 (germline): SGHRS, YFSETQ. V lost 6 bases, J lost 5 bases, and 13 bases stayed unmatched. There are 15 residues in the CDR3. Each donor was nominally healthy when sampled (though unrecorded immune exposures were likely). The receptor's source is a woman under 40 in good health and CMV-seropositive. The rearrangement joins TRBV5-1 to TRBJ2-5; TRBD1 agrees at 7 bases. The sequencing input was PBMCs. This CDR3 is CASTPPTGPGETQYF. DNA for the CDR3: TGCGCCAGCACCCCCCCGACAGGGCCGGGGGAGACCCAGTACTTC.